A single TCR beta chain is shown here with its context. Its antigen is not identified. PCR used 60 Vbeta primers and 13 Jbeta primers. Assay used: immunoSEQ multiplex PCR; TCRdb lists only in-frame clones, some missing. Of some 270,000 clones in the sample, about four fifths are singletons; the top ten hold around 0.33%. The sample is drawn from a study of cytomegalovirus exposure and HLA in healthy donors. Study in general: Unique TCRs numbering approximately 80 million, obtained from HLA-typed donors, made up an early data release.

Study-level results: Reports indicate that TCR beta sequences accurately predicted the HLA-A and HLA-B alleles of most subjects. Analysis was carried out at a later point, and it linked a missense DCLRE1C variant to TCR beta V- and J-gene trimming. The majority of CMV-associated TCR beta chains were reported as apparently HLA-restricted in a later analysis.

The CDR3 covers 15 residues. The V gene's germline CDR1 is MDHEN and CDR2 SYDVKM. V lost 2 bases to trimming and J lost 3 bases, with 11 bases between them. The chain combines TRBV28 with TRBJ1-5; D might be TRBD1 (6 bases). Sample: PBMCs. This clonotype originated in a girl aged 2 to 9 in good health and CMV-seronegative. The CDR3 DNA follows: TGTGCCAGCAGTTTACCGACAGGCACCAATCAGCCCCAGCATTTT. This gives the protein CASSLPTGTNQPQHF.